This T cell receptor beta chain stems from a study of radiotherapy plus CTLA-4 blockade in lung cancer. Study conclusions and caveats: With interferon-beta, early dynamics of blood T cell clones were reported to best predict response.

The protocol was immunoSEQ multiplex PCR, while the TCRdb copy is restricted to in-frame clones and leaves out a portion. The table shows 40,000 to 55,000 clones, with approximately 71% occurring only once. CTLA-4 blockade using ipilimumab, together with focal radiation, was received by patients with chemo-refractory metastatic non-small-cell lung cancer. Trimming removed 1 base from V and 0 bases from J, with 6 bases in between. This CDR3 is built from 14 residues. CDR1 is SSHAT and CDR2 is FNYEAQ in the germline V gene (reference sequence). Comments on this clone: Its antigen is undetermined.

V gene TRBV7-7 combines with J gene TRBJ2-5; D is uncertain. The origin of this receptor is a human donor with non-small cell lung cancer whose response to radiotherapy plus ipilimumab could not be evaluated. Here the sequenced sample was peripheral blood, taken from a patient treated with radiotherapy plus ipilimumab. This chain's CDR3 is CASSLGADQETQYF. CDR3 DNA sequence: TGTGCCAGCAGCTTAGGGGCAGACCAAGAGACCCAGTACTTC.